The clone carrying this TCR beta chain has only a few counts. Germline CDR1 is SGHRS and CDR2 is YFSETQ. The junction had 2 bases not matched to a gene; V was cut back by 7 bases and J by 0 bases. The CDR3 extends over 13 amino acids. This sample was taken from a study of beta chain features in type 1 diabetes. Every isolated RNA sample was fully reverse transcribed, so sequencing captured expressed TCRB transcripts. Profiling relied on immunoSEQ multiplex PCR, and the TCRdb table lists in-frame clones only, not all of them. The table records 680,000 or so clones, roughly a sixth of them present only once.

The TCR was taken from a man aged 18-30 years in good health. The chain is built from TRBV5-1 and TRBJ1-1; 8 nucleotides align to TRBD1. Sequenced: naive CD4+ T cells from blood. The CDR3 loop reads CASAGQVNTEAFF. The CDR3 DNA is TGCGCCAGCGCGGGACAGGTGAACACTGAAGCTTTCTTT.